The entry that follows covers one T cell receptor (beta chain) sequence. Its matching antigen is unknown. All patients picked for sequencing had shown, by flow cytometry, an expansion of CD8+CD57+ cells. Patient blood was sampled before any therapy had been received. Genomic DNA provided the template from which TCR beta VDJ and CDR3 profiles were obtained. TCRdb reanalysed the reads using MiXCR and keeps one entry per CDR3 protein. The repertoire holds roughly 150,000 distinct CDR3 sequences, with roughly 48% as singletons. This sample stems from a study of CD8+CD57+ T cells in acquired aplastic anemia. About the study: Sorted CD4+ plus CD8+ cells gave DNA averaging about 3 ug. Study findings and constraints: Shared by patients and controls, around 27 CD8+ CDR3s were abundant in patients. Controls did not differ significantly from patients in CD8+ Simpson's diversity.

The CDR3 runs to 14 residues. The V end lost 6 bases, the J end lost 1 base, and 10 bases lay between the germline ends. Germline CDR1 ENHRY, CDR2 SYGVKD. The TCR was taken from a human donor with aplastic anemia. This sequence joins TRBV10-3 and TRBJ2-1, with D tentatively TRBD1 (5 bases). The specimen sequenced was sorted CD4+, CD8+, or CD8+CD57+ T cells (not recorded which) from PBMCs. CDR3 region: CAISRQGSYNEQFF. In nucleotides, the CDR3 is TGTGCCATCAGCCGGCAGGGTTCCTACAATGAGCAGTTCTTC.